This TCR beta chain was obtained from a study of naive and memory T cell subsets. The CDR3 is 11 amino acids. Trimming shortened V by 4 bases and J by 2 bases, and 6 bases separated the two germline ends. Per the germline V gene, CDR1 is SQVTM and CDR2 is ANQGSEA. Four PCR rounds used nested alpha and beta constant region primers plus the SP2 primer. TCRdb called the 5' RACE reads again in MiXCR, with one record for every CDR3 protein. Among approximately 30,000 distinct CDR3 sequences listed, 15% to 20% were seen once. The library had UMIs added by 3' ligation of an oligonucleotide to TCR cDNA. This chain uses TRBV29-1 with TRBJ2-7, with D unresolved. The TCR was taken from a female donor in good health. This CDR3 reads CSVGTPYEQYF. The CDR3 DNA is TGCAGCGTTGGAACCCCCTACGAGCAGTACTTC.